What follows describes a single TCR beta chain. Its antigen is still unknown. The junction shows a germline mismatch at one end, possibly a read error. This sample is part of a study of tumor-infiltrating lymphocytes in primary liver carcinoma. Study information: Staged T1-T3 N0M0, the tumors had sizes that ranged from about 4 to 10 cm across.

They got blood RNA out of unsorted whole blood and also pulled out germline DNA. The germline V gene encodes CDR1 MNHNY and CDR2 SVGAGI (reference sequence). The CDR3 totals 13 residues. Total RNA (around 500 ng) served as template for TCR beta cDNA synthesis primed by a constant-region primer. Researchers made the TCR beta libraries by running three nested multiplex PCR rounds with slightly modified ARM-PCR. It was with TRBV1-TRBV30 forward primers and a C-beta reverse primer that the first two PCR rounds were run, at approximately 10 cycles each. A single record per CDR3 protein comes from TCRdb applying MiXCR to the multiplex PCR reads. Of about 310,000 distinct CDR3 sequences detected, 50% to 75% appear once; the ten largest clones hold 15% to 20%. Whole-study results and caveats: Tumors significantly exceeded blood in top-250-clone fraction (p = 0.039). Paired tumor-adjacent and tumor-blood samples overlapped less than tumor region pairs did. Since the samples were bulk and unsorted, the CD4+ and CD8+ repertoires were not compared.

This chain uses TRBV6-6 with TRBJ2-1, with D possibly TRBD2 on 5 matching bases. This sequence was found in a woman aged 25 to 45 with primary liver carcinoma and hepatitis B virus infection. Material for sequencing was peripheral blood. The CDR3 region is CASSYGGRNGQFF. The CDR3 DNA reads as TGTGCCAGCAGTTACGGAGGACGCAATGGGCAGTTCTTC.